Each of the 5 T cell receptor beta chains below was sequenced from the same sample in a study of cytomegalovirus exposure and HLA in healthy donors. The PCR had 60 Vbeta and 13 Jbeta primers. Sequencing was performed with immunoSEQ multiplex PCR; in TCRdb, only in-frame clones are kept and a portion is missing. The sample holds about 200,000 clones; 79% are singletons and the top ten take under 4.5%. Material: PBMCs. These receptors originate from a woman in her twenties or thirties in good health and CMV-seropositive.

V gene TRBV29-1 combines with J gene TRBJ2-3; 9 bases match TRBD1. Per germline, CDR1 SQVTM and CDR2 ANQGSEA. CDR3 length: 16 residues. The ends lost 4 bases at V and 1 base at J; junction bases unmatched: 9. The CDR3 bases are TGCAGCGTTGCCGGGACAGGGTTTGATGGCACAGATACGCAGTATTTT. Protein: CSVAGTGFDGTDTQYF.

The CDR3, as DNA: TGTGCTAGTGGTTCGGGGTCCGGGGTAGAAAAACTGTTTTTT. It is translated as CASGSGSGVEKLFF. The chain is built from TRBV12-5 and TRBJ1-4, with D unclear. V lost 4 bases and J 8 bases, leaving 14 bases between the germline ends. Germline V gives CDR1 LGHNT, CDR2 FRNRAP. The CDR3 covers 14 residues. The variable domain in full, with the rest retrieved from reference TRBV12-5 and TRBJ1-4, is DARVTQTPRHKVTEMGQEVTMRCQPILGHNTVFWYRQTMMQGLELLAYFRNRAPLDDSGMPKDRFSAEMPDATLATLKIQPSEPRDSAVYFCASGSGSGVEKLFFGSGTQLSVL.

This sequence joins TRBV27 and TRBJ2-1; D is unclear. Germline V gives CDR1 MNHEY, CDR2 SMNVEV (reference sequence). The CDR3 is 14 amino acids. The germline V and J ends were trimmed by 1 base and 4 bases, with 8 bases remaining between them. CDR3 loop: CASSLFSGYNEQFF. The CDR3 DNA reads TGTGCCAGCAGTTTATTTTCAGGTTACAATGAGCAGTTCTTC.

This clone was counted once. The CDR3 bases are TGTGCCAGCAGTTACGGACAGGGGGTCCAAGAGACCCAGTACTTC. The encoded protein is CASSYGQGVQETQYF. The chain recombines TRBV6-5 with TRBJ2-5, with 10 bases matching TRBD1. The CDR3 runs 15 residues. Germline trimming cut 2 bases from V and 1 base from J; bases unmatched to any gene: 1. CDR1 and CDR2 from the germline V gene are MNHEY and SVGAGI.

This clone was observed a few times. J is TRBJ2-2 and V is TRBV4-1, with 10 bases lining up with TRBD2. This CDR3 is 18 amino acids long. From germline, CDR1 is MGHRA and CDR2 YSYEKL. J was trimmed by 4 bases and V by 1 base; bases with no gene match: 9. CDR3 DNA sequence: TGCGCCAGCAGCCAAGGTCGACAGCGGGGGGGCGGCACCGGGGAGCTGTTTTTT. It encodes CASSQGRQRGGGTGELFF.